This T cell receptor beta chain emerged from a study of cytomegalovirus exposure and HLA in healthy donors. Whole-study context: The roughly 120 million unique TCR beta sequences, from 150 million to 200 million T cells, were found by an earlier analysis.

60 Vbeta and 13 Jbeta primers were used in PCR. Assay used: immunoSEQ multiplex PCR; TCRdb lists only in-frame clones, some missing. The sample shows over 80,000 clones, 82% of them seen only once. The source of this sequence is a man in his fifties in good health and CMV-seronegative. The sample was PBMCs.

The CDR3 spells CASSLGGTGGETQYF. CDR3 sequence (DNA): TGTGCCAGCAGTTTAGGGGGGACAGGGGGAGAGACCCAGTACTTC. The chain uses TRBV28 and TRBJ2-5; 11 positions agree with TRBD1. V trimming: 2 bases; J trimming: 4 bases; junction bases outside the gene matches: 3. Germline V CDR1 and CDR2: MDHEN, SYDVKM. The CDR3 spans 15 residues. The full variable domain, its missing parts supplied by reference TRBV28 and TRBJ2-5, is DVKVTQSSRYLVKRTGEKVFLECVQDMDHENMFWYRQDPGLGLRLIYFSYDVKMKEKGDIPEGYSVSREKKERFSLILESASTNQTSMYLCASSLGGTGGETQYFGPGTRLLVL.